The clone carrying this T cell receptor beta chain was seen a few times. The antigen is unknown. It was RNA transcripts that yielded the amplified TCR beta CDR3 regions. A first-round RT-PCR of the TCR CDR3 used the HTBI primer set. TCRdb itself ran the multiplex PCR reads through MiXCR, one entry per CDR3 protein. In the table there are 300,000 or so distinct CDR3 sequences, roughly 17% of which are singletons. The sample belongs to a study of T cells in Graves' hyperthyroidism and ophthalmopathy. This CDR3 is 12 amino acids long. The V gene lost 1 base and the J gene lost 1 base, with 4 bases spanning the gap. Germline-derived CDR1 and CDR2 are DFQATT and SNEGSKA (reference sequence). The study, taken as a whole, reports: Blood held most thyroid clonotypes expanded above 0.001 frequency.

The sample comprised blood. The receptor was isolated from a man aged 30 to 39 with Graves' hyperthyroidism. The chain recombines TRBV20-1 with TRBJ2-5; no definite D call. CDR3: CSARVLQETQYF. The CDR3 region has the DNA TGCAGTGCTAGAGTTCTCCAAGAGACCCAGTACTTC.